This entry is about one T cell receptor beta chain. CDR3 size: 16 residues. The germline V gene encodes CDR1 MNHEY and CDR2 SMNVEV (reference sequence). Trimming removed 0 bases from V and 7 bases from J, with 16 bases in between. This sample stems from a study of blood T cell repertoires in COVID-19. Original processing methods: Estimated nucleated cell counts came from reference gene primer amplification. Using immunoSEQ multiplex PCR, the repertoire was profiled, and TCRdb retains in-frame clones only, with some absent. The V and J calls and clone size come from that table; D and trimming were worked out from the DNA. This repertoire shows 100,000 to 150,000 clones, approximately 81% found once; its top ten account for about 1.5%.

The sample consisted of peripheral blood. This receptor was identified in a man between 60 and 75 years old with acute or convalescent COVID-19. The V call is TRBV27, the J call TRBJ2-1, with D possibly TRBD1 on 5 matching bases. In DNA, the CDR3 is TGTGCCAGCAGTTTATCGGTTCAAAGAAGGGGAAATGAGCAGTTCTTC. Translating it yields CASSLSVQRRGNEQFF.